The clone carrying this TCR beta chain was seen once. Which cohort a participant joined came from the clinical history participants gave. This sample is drawn from a study of blood T cell repertoires in COVID-19. Study-wide context: PBMCs, B-cell-depleted T cells, or T cells were the source of the cDNA or gDNA that made up the material.

Sequencing was performed with immunoSEQ multiplex PCR; in TCRdb, only in-frame clones are kept and a portion is missing. Of 250,000 or so clones listed, roughly 86% were seen once; the top ten hold over 2%. What was sequenced was PBMCs or T cells enriched from blood (not recorded which). This receptor was taken from a woman between 45 and 65 years old who had recovered from COVID-19.

In nucleotides, the CDR3 is TGTGCCTGGAGCACTAGCGGCGGGGGGGAGCAGTACTTC. This translates into CAWSTSGGGEQYF. This chain links TRBV30 with TRBJ2-7, with TRBD2 identical over 8 bases. Germline CDR1 reads GTSNPN; CDR2 reads SVGIG (reference sequence). The CDR3 spans 13 residues. Trimming removed 3 bases from V and 7 bases from J; junction bases left unmatched: 8.